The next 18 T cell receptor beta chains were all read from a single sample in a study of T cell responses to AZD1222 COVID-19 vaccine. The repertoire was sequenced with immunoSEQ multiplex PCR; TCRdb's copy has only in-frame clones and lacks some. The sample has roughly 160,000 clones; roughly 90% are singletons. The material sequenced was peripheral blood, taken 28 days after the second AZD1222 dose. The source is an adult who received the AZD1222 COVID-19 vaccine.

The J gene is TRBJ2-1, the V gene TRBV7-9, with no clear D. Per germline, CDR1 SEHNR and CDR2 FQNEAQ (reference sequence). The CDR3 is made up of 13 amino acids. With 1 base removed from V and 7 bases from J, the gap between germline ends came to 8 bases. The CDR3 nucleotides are TGTGCCAGCAGCTTAGGGGCCCGAAATGAGCAGTTCTTC. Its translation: CASSLGARNEQFF.

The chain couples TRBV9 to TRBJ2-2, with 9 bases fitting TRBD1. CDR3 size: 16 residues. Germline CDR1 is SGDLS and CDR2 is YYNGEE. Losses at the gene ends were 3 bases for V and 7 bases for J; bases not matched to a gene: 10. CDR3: CASSATGGSWGGELFF. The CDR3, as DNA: TGTGCCAGCAGCGCGACAGGGGGATCCTGGGGCGGGGAGCTGTTTTTT.

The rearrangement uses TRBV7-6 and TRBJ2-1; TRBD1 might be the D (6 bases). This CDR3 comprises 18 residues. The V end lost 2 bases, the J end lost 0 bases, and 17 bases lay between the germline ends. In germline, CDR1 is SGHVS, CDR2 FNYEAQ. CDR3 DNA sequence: TGTGCCAGCAGCTTATTAGCGACAGGTGCCAACTCCTACAATGAGCAGTTCTTC. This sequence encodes CASSLLATGANSYNEQFF.

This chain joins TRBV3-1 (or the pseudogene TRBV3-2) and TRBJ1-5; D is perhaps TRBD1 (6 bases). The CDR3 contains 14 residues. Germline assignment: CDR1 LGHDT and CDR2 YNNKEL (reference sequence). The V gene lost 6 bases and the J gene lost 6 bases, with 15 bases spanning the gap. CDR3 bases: TGTGCCAGCAGACAGACAGGAAGGGGTCAGCCCCAGCATTTT. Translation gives CASRQTGRGQPQHF.

The CDR3 DNA reads TGTGCCAGCAGCCAAGAGTATGTGGGGGGAGATACGCAGTATTTT. As protein: CASSQEYVGGDTQYF. J is TRBJ2-3 and V is TRBV3-1 (or the pseudogene TRBV3-2); tentatively, D is TRBD2 (6 bases). The CDR3 covers 15 residues. CDR1 LGHDT and CDR2 YNNKEL come from the germline V gene (reference sequence). The V gene lost 0 bases and the J gene lost 5 bases, with 12 bases spanning the gap.

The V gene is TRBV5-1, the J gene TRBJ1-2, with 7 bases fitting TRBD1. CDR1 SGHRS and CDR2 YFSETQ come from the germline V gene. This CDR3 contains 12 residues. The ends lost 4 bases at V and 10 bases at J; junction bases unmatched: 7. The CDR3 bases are TGCGCCAGCAGCGGCCAGGGGGTTGACTACACCTTC. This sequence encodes CASSGQGVDYTF.

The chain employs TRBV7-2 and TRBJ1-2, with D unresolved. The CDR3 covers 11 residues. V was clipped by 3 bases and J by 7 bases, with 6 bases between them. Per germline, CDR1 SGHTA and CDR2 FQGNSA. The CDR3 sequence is CASSLMVGYTF. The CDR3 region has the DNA TGTGCCAGCAGCTTGATGGTTGGCTACACCTTC.

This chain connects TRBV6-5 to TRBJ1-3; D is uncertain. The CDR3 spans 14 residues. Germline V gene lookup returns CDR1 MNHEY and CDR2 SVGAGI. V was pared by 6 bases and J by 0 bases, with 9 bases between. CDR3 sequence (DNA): TGTGCCAGCAGATACCGCGACTCTGGAAACACCATATATTTT. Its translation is CASRYRDSGNTIYF.

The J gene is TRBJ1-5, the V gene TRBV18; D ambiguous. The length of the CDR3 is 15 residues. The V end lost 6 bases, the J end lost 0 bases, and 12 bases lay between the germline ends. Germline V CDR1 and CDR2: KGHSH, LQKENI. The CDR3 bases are TGTGCCAGCTCCCCCGAACAACTTAGCAATCAGCCCCAGCATTTT. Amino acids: CASSPEQLSNQPQHF.

The CDR3 DNA follows: TGTGCCTCACAGACGGAGTCCTCCTACGAGCAGTACTTC. It encodes CASQTESSYEQYF. The rearrangement links TRBV30 to TRBJ2-7; D gene uncertain. V was clipped by 7 bases and J by 0 bases, with 13 bases between them. The CDR3 spans 13 residues. Per the germline V gene, CDR1 is GTSNPN and CDR2 is SVGIG (reference sequence).

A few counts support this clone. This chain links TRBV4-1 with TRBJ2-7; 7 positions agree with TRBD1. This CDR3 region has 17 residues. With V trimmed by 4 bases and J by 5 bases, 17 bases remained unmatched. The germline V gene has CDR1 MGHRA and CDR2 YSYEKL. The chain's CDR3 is CASSLGRQGSLVDEQYF. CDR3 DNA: TGCGCCAGCAGCCTGGGAAGACAGGGCTCCTTAGTGGACGAGCAGTACTTC.

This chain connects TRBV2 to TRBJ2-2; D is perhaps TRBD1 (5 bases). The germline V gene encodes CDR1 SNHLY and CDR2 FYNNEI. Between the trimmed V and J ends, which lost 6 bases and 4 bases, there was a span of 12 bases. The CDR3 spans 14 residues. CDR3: CASSYGRGTGELFF. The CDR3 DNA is TGTGCCAGCAGCTACGGTAGGGGCACCGGGGAGCTGTTTTTT. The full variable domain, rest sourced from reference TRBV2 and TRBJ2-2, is EPEVTQTPSHQVTQMGQEVILRCVPISNHLYFYWYRQILGQKVEFLVSFYNNEISEKSEIFDDQFSVERPDGSNFTLKIRSTKLEDSAMYFCASSYGRGTGELFFGEGSRLTVL.

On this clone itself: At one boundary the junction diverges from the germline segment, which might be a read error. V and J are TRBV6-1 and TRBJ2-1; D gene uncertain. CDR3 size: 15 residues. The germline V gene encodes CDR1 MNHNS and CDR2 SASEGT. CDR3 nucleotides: TGTGCCAGCAGTGAAGTGTCGAGAGGCATTAATGGGCAGTTCTTC. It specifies CASSEVSRGINGQFF.

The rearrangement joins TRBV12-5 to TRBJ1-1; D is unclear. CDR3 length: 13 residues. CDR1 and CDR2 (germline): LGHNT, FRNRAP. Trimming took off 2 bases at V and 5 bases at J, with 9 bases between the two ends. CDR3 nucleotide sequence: TGTGCTAGTGGTTTGTTGGCGGAGACTGAAGCTTTCTTT. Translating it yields CASGLLAETEAFF.

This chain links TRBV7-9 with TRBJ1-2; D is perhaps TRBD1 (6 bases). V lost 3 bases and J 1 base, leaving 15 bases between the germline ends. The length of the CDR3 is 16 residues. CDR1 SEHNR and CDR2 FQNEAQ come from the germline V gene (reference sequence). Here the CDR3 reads CASSFPLRGDNYGYTF. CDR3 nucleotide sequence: TGTGCCAGCAGCTTCCCTTTAAGGGGGGATAACTATGGCTACACCTTC.

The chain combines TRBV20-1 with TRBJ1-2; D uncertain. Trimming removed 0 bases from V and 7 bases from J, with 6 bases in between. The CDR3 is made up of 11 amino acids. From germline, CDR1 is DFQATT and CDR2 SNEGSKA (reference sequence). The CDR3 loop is CSARDPGGYTF. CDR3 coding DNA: TGCAGTGCTAGAGATCCGGGTGGCTACACCTTC.

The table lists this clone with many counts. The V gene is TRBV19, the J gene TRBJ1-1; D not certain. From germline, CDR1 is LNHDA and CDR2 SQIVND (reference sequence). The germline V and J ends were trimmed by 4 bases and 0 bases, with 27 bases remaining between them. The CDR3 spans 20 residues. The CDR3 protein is CASSKSPYQGSSMLNTEAFF. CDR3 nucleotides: TGTGCCAGTAGTAAATCCCCCTATCAAGGCAGCTCCATGTTGAACACTGAAGCTTTCTTT.

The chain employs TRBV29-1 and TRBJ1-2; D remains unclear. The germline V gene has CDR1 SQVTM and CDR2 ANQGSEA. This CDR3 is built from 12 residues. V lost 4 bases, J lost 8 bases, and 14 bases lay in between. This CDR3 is CSVVGPEEGYTF. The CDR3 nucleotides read TGCAGCGTTGTAGGGCCCGAGGAAGGCTACACCTTC.